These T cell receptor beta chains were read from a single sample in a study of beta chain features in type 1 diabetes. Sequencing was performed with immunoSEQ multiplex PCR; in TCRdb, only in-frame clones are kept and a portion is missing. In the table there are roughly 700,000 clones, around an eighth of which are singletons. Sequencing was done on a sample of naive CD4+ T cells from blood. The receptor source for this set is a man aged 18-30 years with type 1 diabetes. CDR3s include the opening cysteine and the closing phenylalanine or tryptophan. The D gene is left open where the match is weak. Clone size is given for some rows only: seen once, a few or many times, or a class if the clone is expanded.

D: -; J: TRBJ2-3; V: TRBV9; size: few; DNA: TGTGCCAGCAGCGTAACCGTCCCCACAGATACGCAGTATTTT; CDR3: CASSVTVPTDTQYF
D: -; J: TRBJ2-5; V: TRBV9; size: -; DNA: TGTGCCAGCAGCGTAGCGGCTAGCGCCCAACAAGAGACCCAGTACTTC; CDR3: CASSVAASAQQETQYF
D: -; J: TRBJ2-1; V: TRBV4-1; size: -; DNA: TGCGCCAGCAGCCAAGGGCGGGATGAGCAGTTCTTC; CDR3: CASSQGRDEQFF
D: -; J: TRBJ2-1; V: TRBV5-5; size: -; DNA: TGTGCCAGCAGCTTAGGGCTAGCGATAAGCAATGAGCAGTTCTTC; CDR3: CASSLGLAISNEQFF
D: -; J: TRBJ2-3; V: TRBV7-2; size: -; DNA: TGTGCCAGCAGCCGGCCGTCCTGGACGTGGCTCACAGATACGCAGTATTTT; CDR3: CASSRPSWTWLTDTQYF
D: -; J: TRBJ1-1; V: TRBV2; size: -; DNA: TGTGCCAGCAGGGTTGTAGGTACTGAAGCTTTCTTT; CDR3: CASRVVGTEAFF
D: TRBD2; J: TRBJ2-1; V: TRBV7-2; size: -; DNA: TGTGCCAGCAGCTTAGCAGGACTAGCGGGCGATGAGCAGTTCTTC; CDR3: CASSLAGLAGDEQFF
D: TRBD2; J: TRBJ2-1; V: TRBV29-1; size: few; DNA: TGCAGCGTTGAGGGACTAGCGGGGGGGAGTGAGCAGTTCTTC; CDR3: CSVEGLAGGSEQFF
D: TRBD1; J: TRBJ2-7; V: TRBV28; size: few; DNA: TGTGCCAGCAAAGTGACAGGGGGCGCAGAGGAGCAGTACTTC; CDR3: CASKVTGGAEEQYF
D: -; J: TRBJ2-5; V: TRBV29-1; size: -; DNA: TGCAGCGTTGGGGCAATCCATAGGGAGACCCAGTACTTC; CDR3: CSVGAIHRETQYF
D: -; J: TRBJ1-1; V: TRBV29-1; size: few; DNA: TGCAGCGCTCTAGGGGGGGCAGGGATAGACTTCATGAACACTGAAGCTTTCTTT; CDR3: CSALGGAGIDFMNTEAFF
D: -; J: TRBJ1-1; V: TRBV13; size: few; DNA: TGTGCCAGCAGCCCTAGGACACAAAGCTTCGAAGCTTTCTTT; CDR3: CASSPRTQSFEAFF
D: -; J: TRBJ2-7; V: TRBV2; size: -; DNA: TGTGCCATCCGGGACACCTCCTACGAGCAGTACTTC; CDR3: CAIRDTSYEQYF
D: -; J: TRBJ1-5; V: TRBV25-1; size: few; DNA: TGTGCCAGCTCTGGGGGGGGCAATCAGCCCCAGCATTTT; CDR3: CASSGGGNQPQHF
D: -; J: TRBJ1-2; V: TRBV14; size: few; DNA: TGTGCCAGCAGCCAAGAAAGTGGACAACAGGGATACGGCTACACCTTC; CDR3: CASSQESGQQGYGYTF
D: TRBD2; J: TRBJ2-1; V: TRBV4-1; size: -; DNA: TGCGCCAGCAGCCAATTGGGACTAGCCGGGAATGAGCAGTTCTTC; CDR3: CASSQLGLAGNEQFF
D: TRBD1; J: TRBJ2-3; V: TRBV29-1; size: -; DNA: TGCAGCGTTACCCACAGGGGGCATAGAGATACGCAGTATTTT; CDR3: CSVTHRGHRDTQYF
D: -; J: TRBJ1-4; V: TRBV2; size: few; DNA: TGTGCCAGCAGTGAAGACAGGGTTAATGAAAAACTGTTTTTT; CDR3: CASSEDRVNEKLFF
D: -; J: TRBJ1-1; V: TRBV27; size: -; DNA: TGTGCCAGCAGTTCAATGAACACTGAAGCTTTCTTT; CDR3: CASSSMNTEAFF
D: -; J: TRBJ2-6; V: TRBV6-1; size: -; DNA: TGTGCCAGCAGTGAGTTCATCTCTGGGGCCAACGTCCTGACTTTC; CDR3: CASSEFISGANVLTF
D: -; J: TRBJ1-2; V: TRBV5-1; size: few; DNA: TGCGCCAGCAGCTTGGATGTGTCTGGCTACACCTTC; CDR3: CASSLDVSGYTF
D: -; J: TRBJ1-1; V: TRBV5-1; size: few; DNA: TGCGCCAGCGCGCGGGGCGCAGGGAACACTGAAGCTTTCTTT; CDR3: CASARGAGNTEAFF
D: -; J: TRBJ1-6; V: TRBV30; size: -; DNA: TGTGCCTGGAGATTAGGAGGGAAAGGTTCACCCCTCCACTTT; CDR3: CAWRLGGKGSPLHF
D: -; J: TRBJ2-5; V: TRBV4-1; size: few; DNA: TGCGCCAGCAGCCAAGATGGGACCTTGCAAGAGACCCAGTACTTC; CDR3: CASSQDGTLQETQYF
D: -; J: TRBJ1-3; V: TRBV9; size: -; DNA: TGTGCCAGCAGCGTAGTGGGGACGGTTGGAAACACCATATATTTT; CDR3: CASSVVGTVGNTIYF
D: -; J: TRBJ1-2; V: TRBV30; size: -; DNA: TGTGCCTGGAGTACACTGGCCCTGGCGGATGGCTACACCTTC; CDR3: CAWSTLALADGYTF
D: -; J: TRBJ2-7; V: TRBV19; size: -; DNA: TGTGCCAGTAGTACCTCCGGCGGACCCTACGAGCAGTACTTC; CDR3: CASSTSGGPYEQYF
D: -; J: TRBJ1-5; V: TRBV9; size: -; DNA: TGTGCCAGCAGCGAGGGCCCCGGTGAAGTTCAGCATTTT; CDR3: CASSEGPGEVQHF
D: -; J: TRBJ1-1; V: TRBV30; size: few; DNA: TGTGCCTGCCGGGGGGCTGAAGCTTTCTTT; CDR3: CACRGAEAFF
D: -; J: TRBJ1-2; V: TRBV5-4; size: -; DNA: TGTGCCACCGACACAGGGAACTATGGCTACACCTTC; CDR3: CATDTGNYGYTF
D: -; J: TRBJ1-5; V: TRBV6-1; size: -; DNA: TGTGCCAGCACCGGGTACAATCAGCCCCAGCATTTT; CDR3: CASTGYNQPQHF
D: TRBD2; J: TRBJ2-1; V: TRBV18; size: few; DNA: TGTGCCAGCTCACTAGGCGGGGGGACTAACAATGAGCAGTTCTTC; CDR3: CASSLGGGTNNEQFF
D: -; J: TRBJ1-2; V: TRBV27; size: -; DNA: TGTGCCAGCAGTTTGCAGGGAGCTAACTATGGCTACACCTTC; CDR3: CASSLQGANYGYTF
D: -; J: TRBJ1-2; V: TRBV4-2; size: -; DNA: TGTGCCAGCAGCCGAGGGGACGGGAACTATGGCTACACCTTC; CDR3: CASSRGDGNYGYTF
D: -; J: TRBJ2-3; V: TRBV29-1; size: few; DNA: TGCAGCGTCTGCCCCCTTGGTGATACGCAGTATTTT; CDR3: CSVCPLGDTQYF
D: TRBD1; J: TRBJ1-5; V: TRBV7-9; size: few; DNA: TGTGCCAGCAGCGAGGGGGGGACAGATAGCAATCAGCCCCAGCATTTT; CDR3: CASSEGGTDSNQPQHF
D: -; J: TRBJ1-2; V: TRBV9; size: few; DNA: TGTGCCAGCAGCCTCGGACAGCCGTATGGCTACACCTTC; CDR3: CASSLGQPYGYTF
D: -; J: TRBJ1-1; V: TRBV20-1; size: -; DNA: TGCAGTGCTAGGGACAGCGAAGCTTTCTTT; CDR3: CSARDSEAFF
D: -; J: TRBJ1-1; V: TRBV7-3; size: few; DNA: TGTGCCAGCAGTTTACAGGTTGACACTGAAGCTTTCTTT; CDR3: CASSLQVDTEAFF
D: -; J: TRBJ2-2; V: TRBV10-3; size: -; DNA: TGTGCCATCACCGGGGGGCAGGACGGGGAGCTGTTTTTT; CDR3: CAITGGQDGELFF
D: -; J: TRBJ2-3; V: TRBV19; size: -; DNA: TGTGCCAGTAGTGTGGAGGGCTTCACAGATACGCAGTATTTT; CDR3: CASSVEGFTDTQYF
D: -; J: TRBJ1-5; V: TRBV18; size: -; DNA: TGTGCCAGCTCACCTCGCGACAACCAGCCCCAGCATTTT; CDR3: CASSPRDNQPQHF